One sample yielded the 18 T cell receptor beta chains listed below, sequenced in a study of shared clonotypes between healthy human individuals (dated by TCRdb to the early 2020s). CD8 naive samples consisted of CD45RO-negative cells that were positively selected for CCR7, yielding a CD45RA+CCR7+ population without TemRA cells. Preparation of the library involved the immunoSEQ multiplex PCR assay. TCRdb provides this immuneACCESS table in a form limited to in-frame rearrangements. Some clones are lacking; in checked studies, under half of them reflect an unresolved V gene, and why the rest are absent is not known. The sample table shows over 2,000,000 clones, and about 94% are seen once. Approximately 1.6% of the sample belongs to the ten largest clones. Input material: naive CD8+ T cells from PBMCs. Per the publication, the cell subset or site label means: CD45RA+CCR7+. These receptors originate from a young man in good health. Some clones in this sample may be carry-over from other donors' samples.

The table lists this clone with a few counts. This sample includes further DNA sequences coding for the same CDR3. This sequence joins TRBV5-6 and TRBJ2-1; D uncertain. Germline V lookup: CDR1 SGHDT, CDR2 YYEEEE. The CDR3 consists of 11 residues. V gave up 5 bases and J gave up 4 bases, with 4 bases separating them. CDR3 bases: TGTGCCAGCAGTTCTTACAATGAGCAGTTCTTC. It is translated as CASSSYNEQFF.

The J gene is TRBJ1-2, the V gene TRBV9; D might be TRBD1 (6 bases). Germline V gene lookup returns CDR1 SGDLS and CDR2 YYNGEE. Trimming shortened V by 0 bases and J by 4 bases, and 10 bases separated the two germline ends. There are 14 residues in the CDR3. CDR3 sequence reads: CASSVDWTAYGYTF. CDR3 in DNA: TGTGCCAGCAGCGTAGATTGGACAGCCTATGGCTACACCTTC.

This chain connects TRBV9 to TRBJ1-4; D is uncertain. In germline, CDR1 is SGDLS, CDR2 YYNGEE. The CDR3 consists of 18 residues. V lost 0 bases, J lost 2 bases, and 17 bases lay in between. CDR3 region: CASSVGSLTLGTNEKLFF. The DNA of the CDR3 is TGTGCCAGCAGCGTAGGGAGCTTAACCTTAGGCACTAATGAAAAACTGTTTTTT.

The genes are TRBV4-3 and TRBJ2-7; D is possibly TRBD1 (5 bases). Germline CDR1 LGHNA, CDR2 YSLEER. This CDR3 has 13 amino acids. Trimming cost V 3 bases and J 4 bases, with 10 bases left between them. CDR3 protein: CASSHSRDYEQYF. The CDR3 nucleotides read TGCGCCAGCAGCCATTCCAGGGATTACGAGCAGTACTTC.

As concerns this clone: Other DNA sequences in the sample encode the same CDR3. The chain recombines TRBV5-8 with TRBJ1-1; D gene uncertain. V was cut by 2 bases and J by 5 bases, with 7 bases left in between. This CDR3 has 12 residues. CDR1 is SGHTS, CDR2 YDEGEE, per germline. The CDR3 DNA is TGTGCCAGCAGCTTCTCGCGGACTGAAGCTTTCTTT. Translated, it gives CASSFSRTEAFF.

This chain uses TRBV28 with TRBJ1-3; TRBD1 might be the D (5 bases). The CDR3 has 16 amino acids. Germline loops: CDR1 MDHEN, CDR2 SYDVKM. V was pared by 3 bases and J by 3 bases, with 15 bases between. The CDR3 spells CASSFGRELGGNTIYF. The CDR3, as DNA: TGTGCCAGCAGTTTCGGCAGGGAATTGGGTGGAAACACCATATATTTT.

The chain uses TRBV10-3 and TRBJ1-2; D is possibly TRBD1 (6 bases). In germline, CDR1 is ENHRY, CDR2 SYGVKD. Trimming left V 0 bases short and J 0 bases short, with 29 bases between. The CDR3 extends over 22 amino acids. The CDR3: CAISESSRIGRGAPHTNYGYTF. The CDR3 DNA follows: TGTGCCATCAGTGAGTCGTCTCGGATAGGGAGGGGGGCGCCCCATACTAACTATGGCTACACCTTC.

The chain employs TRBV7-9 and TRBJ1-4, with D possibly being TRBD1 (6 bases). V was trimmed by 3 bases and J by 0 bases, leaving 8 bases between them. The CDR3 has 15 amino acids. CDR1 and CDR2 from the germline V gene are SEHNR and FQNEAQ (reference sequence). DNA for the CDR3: TGTGCCAGCAGCTTTACAGGGACAACTAATGAAAAACTGTTTTTT. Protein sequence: CASSFTGTTNEKLFF.

CDR3 residues: CASSELSVFSTDTQYF. The CDR3 nucleotides are TGTGCCAGCAGTGAATTGTCGGTGTTTAGCACAGATACGCAGTATTTT. The J gene is TRBJ2-3, the V gene TRBV25-1; no clear D gene. The CDR3 runs 16 residues. The V end lost 1 base, the J end lost 0 bases, and 11 bases lay between the germline ends. The germline gives CDR1 MGHDK, CDR2 SYGVNS.

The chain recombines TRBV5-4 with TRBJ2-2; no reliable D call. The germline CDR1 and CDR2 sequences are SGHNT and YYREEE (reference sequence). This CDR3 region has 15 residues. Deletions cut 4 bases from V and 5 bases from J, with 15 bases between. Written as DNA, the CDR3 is TGTGCCAGCAGCGAACCAAAAGGAATAACCGGGGAGCTGTTTTTT. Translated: CASSEPKGITGELFF.

The CDR3 loop is CASSYGGGPNVLTF. For the CDR3, the DNA is TGTGCCAGCAGTTACGGGGGAGGACCTAACGTCCTGACTTTC. This sequence joins TRBV6-5 and TRBJ2-6; D possibly corresponds to TRBD2 (6 bases). CDR1 and CDR2 from the germline V gene are MNHEY and SVGAGI. Trimming cost V 2 bases and J 10 bases, with 12 bases left between them. The CDR3 is 14 residues long.

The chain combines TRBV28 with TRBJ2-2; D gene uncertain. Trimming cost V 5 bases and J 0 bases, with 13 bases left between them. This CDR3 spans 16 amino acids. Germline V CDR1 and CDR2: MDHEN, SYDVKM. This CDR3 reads CASSPPGLANTGELFF. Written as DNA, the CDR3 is TGTGCCAGCAGTCCACCCGGCCTCGCGAACACCGGGGAGCTGTTTTTT.

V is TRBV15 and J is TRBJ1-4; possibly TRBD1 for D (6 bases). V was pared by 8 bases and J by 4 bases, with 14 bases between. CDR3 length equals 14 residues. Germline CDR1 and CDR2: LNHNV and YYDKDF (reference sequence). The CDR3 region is CATDSGQFNEKLFF. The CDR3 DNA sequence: TGTGCCACCGATTCAGGACAGTTTAATGAAAAACTGTTTTTT.

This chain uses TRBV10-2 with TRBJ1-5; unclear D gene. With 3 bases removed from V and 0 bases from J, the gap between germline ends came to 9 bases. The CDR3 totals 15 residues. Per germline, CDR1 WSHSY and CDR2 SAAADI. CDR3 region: CASSDSGFSNQPQHF. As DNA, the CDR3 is TGCGCCAGCAGTGACTCGGGGTTTAGCAATCAGCCCCAGCATTTT.

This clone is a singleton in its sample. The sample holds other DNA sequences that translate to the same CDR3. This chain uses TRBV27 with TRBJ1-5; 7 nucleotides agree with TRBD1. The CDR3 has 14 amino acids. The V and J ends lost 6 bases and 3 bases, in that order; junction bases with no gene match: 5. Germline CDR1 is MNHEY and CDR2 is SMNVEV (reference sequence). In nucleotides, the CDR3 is TGTGCCAGCAGAACAGGGGCTTCCAATCAGCCCCAGCATTTT. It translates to CASRTGASNQPQHF.

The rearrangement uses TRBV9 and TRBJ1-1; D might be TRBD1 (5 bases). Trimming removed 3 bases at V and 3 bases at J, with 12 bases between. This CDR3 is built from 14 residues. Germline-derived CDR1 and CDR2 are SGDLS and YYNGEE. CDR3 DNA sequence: TGTGCCAGCAGCGCCTACACAGGTTACACTGAAGCTTTCTTT. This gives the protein CASSAYTGYTEAFF.

The CDR3 sequence: CASRDRDHEQYF. In DNA form, the CDR3 reads TGCGCCAGCCGGGACAGGGACCACGAGCAGTACTTC. This chain links TRBV10-2 with TRBJ2-7, with TRBD1 identical over 9 bases. Germline CDR1 and CDR2: WSHSY and SAAADI. CDR3 length: 12 amino acids. V shed 8 bases, J shed 5 bases, and the junction held 4 bases outside the gene matches.

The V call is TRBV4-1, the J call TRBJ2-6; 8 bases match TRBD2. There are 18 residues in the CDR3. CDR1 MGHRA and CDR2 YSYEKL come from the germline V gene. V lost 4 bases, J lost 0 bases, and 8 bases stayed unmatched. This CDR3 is CASSPLAGKLSGANVLTF. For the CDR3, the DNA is TGCGCCAGCAGCCCGTTAGCGGGAAAGCTCTCTGGGGCCAACGTCCTGACTTTC.